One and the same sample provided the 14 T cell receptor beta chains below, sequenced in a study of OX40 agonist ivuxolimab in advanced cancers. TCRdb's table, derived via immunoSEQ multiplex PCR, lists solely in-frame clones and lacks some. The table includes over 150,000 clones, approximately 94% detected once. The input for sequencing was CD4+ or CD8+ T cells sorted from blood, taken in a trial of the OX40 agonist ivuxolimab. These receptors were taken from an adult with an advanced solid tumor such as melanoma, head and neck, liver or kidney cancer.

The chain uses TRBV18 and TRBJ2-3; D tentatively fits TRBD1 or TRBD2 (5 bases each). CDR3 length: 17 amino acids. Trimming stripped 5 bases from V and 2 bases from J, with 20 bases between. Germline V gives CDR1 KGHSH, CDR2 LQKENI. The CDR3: CASSSRDRYFNTDTQYF. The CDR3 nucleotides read TGTGCCAGCTCATCCCGGGACCGTTATTTTAACACAGATACGCAGTATTTT.

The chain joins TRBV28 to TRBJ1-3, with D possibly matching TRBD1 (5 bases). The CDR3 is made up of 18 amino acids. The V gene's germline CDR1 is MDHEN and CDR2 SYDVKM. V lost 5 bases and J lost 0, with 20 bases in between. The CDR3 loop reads CASSPNPGRPLSGNTIYF. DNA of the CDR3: TGTGCCAGCAGTCCAAATCCGGGACGCCCCCTCTCTGGAAACACCATATATTTT.

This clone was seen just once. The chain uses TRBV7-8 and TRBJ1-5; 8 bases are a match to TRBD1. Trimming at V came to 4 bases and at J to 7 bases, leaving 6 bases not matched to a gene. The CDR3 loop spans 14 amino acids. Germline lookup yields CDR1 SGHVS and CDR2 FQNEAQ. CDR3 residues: CASSSTGGRQPQHF. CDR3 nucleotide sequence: TGTGCCAGCAGCTCTACAGGGGGAAGACAGCCCCAGCATTTT.

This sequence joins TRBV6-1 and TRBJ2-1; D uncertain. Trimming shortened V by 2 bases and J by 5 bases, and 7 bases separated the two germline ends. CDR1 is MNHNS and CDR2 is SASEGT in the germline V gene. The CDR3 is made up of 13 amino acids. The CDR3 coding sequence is TGTGCCAGCAGTGAAATAGGCCACAATGAGCAGTTCTTC. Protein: CASSEIGHNEQFF.

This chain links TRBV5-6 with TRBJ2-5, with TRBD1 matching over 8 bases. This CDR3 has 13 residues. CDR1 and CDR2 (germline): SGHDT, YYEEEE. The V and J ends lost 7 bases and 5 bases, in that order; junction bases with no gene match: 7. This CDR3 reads CASASGGGETQYF. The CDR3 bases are TGTGCCAGCGCTTCAGGGGGCGGGGAGACCCAGTACTTC.

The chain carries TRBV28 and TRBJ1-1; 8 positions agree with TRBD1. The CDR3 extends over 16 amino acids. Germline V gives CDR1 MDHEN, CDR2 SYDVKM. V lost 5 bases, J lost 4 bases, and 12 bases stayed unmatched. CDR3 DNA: TGTGCCAGCAGTCGCAGGGGGCGAAGTCTGACCACTGAAGCTTTCTTT. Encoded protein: CASSRRGRSLTTEAFF.

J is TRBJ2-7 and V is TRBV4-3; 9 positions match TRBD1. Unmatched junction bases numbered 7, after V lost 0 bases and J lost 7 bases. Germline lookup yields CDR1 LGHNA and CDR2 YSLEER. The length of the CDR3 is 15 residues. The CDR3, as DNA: TGCGCCAGCAGCCAAGATGGGGGACAGGGCCGGGAGCAGTACTTC. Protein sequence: CASSQDGGQGREQYF.

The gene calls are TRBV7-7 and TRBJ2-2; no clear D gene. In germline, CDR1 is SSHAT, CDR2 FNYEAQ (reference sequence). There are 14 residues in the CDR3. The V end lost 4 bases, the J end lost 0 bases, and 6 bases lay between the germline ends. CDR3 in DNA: TGTGCCAGCAGCTCCACTACGAACACCGGGGAGCTGTTTTTT. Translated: CASSSTTNTGELFF.

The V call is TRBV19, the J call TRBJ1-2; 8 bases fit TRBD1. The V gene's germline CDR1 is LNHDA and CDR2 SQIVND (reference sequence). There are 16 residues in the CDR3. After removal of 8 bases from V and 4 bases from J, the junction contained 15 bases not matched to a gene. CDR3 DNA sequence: TGTGCCAGTGGGCGAACCTTTGGACAGGGAGGCTATGGCTACACCTTC. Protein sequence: CASGRTFGQGGYGYTF. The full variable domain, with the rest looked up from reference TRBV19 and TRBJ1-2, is DGGITQSPKYLFRKEGQNVTLSCEQNLNHDAMYWYRQDPGQGLRLIYYSQIVNDFQKGDIAEGYSVSREKKESFPLTVTSAQKNPTAFYLCASGRTFGQGGYGYTFGSGTRLTVV.

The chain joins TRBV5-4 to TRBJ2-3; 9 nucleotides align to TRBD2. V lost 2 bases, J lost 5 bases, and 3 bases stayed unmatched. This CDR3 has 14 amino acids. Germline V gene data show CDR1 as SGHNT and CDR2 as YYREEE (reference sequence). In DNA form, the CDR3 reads TGTGCCAGCAGCTTAGCGGGGGGAGGAGATACGCAGTATTTT. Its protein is CASSLAGGGDTQYF.

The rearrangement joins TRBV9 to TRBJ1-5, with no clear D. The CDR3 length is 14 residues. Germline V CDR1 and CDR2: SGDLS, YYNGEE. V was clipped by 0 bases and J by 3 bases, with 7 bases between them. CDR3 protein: CASSVGVTNQPQHF. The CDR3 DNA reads TGTGCCAGCAGCGTAGGGGTAACCAATCAGCCCCAGCATTTT.

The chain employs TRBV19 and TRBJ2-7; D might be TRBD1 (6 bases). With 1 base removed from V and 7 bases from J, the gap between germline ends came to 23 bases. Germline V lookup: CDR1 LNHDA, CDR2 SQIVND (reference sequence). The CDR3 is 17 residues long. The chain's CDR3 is CASSIVWTETGLREQYF. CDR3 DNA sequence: TGTGCCAGTAGTATAGTCTGGACAGAAACGGGATTGAGGGAGCAGTACTTC.

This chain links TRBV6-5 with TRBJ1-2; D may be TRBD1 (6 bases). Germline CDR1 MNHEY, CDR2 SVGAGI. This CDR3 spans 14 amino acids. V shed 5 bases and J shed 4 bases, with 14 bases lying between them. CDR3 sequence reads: CASSAPGTPYGYTF. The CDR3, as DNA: TGTGCCAGCAGTGCCCCTGGGACACCCTATGGCTACACCTTC.

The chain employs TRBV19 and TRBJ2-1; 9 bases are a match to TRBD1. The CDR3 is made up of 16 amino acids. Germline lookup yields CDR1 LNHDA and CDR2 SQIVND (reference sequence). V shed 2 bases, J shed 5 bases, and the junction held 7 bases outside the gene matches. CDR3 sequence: CASSIMRQGVHNEQFF. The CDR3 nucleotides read TGTGCCAGTAGTATAATGAGACAGGGGGTCCACAATGAGCAGTTCTTC. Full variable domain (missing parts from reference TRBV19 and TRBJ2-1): DGGITQSPKYLFRKEGQNVTLSCEQNLNHDAMYWYRQDPGQGLRLIYYSQIVNDFQKGDIAEGYSVSREKKESFPLTVTSAQKNPTAFYLCASSIMRQGVHNEQFFGPGTRLTVL.